Presented here are 14 T cell receptor beta chains from one specimen sequenced in a study of cytomegalovirus exposure and HLA in healthy donors (dated by TCRdb to 2017 to 2019). Libraries were made using the immunoSEQ multiplex PCR assay. For the multiplex PCR, a mixture combining 60 forward primers for TCR Vbeta segments and 13 reverse primers for TCR Jbeta segments was used. In its TCRdb copy, this immuneACCESS table keeps in-frame sequences only and misses some clones. Where compared with another copy, unresolved V genes explain less than half of these, and the others have no known cause. Within this sample are 95,000 to 150,000 clones, with around 66% of them counted one time only. The ten largest clones capture more than 1.5% of the sample. Sequenced: PBMCs. These receptors originate from a young man in good health and CMV-seronegative.

Concerning this clone itself: One junction end disagrees with the germline gene, perhaps due to a read error. J is TRBJ1-1 and V is TRBV29-1; 7 bases match TRBD1. Germline CDR1 SQVTM, CDR2 ANQGSEA. The CDR3 contains 13 residues. The CDR3 protein is CSVEDRANTEAFF. The CDR3, as DNA: TGCAGCGTAGAAGACAGGGCGAACACTGAAGCTTTCTTT.

The J gene is TRBJ1-4, the V gene TRBV15; possible D gene TRBD1, 5 bases. V was trimmed by 1 base and J by 5 bases, leaving 11 bases between them. The CDR3 spans 15 residues. The germline V gene has CDR1 LNHNV and CDR2 YYDKDF (reference sequence). This CDR3 reads CATSRAGAINEKLFF. The CDR3, as DNA: TGTGCCACCAGCAGAGCTGGGGCCATAAATGAAAAACTGTTTTTT.

This sequence joins TRBV27 and TRBJ2-7; TRBD1 is a possible D gene (7 bases). The V and J ends lost 2 bases and 5 bases respectively, with 10 bases between them. The CDR3 extends over 13 amino acids. Germline CDR1 is MNHEY and CDR2 is SMNVEV (reference sequence). The CDR3 nucleotides read TGTGCCAGCAGTTTAGCAGGGGGGAACGAGCAGTACTTC. Protein product: CASSLAGGNEQYF.

In its sample, this clone was seen once. Germline is not matched at one junction end, which may reflect a read error. The genes are TRBV28 and TRBJ1-2; TRBD1 matches at 7 bases. Germline values: CDR1 MDHEN, CDR2 SYDVKM. The CDR3 covers 13 residues. CDR3 amino acids: CASSLERGHGYPF. The CDR3 DNA is TGTGCCAGCAGTTTAGAGAGGGGGCATGGCTACCCCTTC.

The chain is built from TRBV6-6 and TRBJ1-5; no firm D call. This CDR3 spans 15 amino acids. Germline CDR1 is MNHNY and CDR2 is SVGAGI (reference sequence). Trimming cost V 2 bases and J 0 bases, with 8 bases left between them. In DNA, the CDR3 is TGTGCCAGCAGTTACGGGCAGTCTAGCAATCAGCCCCAGCATTTT. Residues: CASSYGQSSNQPQHF.

The chain is built from TRBV5-1 and TRBJ1-3, with 9 bases that match TRBD1. V was clipped by 8 bases and J by 3 bases; unmatched bases: 15. This CDR3 region has 17 residues. Germline V CDR1 and CDR2: SGHRS, YFSETQ. CDR3 amino acids: CARSPGTGIFFGNTIYF. In DNA, the CDR3 is TGCGCCAGATCCCCAGGGACAGGGATTTTTTTTGGAAACACCATATATTTT.

This clone was recorded only once. This chain joins TRBV10-3 and TRBJ2-2, with D maybe TRBD2 (6 bases). The CDR3 runs to 12 residues. V gave up 8 bases and J gave up 4 bases, with 8 bases separating them. Germline V CDR1 and CDR2: ENHRY, SYGVKD. The DNA of the CDR3 is TGTGCCATCGCGGGAAGCACCGGGGAGCTGTTTTTT. It translates to CAIAGSTGELFF.

This chain uses TRBV6-1 with TRBJ1-2, with a weak D call TRBD1 (6 bases). The CDR3 has 16 amino acids. With 4 bases removed from V and 7 bases from J, the gap between germline ends came to 22 bases. The germline V gene has CDR1 MNHNS and CDR2 SASEGT. CDR3 amino acids: CASSAGGGASGSGYTF. CDR3 bases: TGTGCCAGCAGTGCCGGCGGGGGGGCGAGTGGCTCTGGCTACACCTTC.

V usage is TRBV4-1 and J usage is TRBJ2-7, with 14 positions matching TRBD2. This CDR3 has 22 amino acids. V shed 3 bases, J shed 2 bases, and the junction held 21 bases outside the gene matches. Per germline, CDR1 MGHRA and CDR2 YSYEKL. CDR3 nucleotides: TGCGCCAGCAGCCAGCGGGGGACAGCCAACCGGGGACTAGCGGGAGCCCCCTACGAGCAGTACTTC. It is translated as CASSQRGTANRGLAGAPYEQYF.

The rearrangement links TRBV11-1 to TRBJ2-1, with 10 bases identical to TRBD2. From germline, CDR1 is SGHAT and CDR2 FQDESV (reference sequence). Germline trimming cut 3 bases from V and 9 bases from J; bases unmatched to any gene: 14. This CDR3 region has 17 residues. The CDR3 nucleotides are TGTGCCAGCAGCTTTCAAGTCACTAGCGGGGTCCTCCCTGAGCAGTTCTTC. Protein sequence: CASSFQVTSGVLPEQFF. Variable domain in full (rest from reference TRBV11-1 and TRBJ2-1): EAEVAQSPRYKITEKSQAVAFWCDPISGHATLYWYRQILGQGPELLVQFQDESVVDDSQLPKDRFSAERLKGVDSTLKIQPAELGDSAMYLCASSFQVTSGVLPEQFFGPGTRLTVL.

The chain carries TRBV5-6 and TRBJ2-5; 14 bases are a match to TRBD2. Looked up from germline, CDR1 is SGHDT and CDR2 is YYEEEE. The CDR3 sequence is 16 residues long. V shed 4 bases and J 11 bases; nucleotides not matched to a gene: 13. The CDR3 sequence: CASSPLTSGGEGEQYF. DNA for the CDR3: TGTGCCAGCAGCCCACTGACTAGCGGGGGGGAAGGGGAGCAGTACTTC.

The chain employs TRBV5-1 and TRBJ2-3; tentative D call: TRBD1 (6 bases). Germline V CDR1 and CDR2: SGHRS, YFSETQ. The CDR3 totals 14 residues. V shed 3 bases and J shed 2 bases, with 10 bases lying between them. The CDR3, as DNA: TGCGCCAGCAGCTCCGGACAGTTCACAGATACGCAGTATTTT. This encodes CASSSGQFTDTQYF.

This clone was seen only a few times. Mismatch with germline at one junction end may stem from a read error. The gene calls are TRBV18 and TRBJ1-1, with no clear D. The CDR3 runs to 14 residues. Germline CDR1 is KGHSH and CDR2 is LQKENI. The DNA for the CDR3 is TGTGCCACCTCAACGAGGAACCTCAACACTGAAGCTTTCTTT. Translated, it gives CATSTRNLNTEAFF.

The chain joins TRBV7-3 to TRBJ1-1; a weak D match, TRBD1 (5 bases). The germline CDR1 and CDR2 sequences are SGHTA and FQGTGA. Trimming shortened V by 1 base and J by 4 bases, and 22 bases separated the two germline ends. The CDR3 extends over 18 amino acids. In nucleotides, the CDR3 is TGTGCCAGCAGCTTAAGGGGAGGAGGGGTCGGGGCGGGCACTGAAGCTTTCTTT. This translates into CASSLRGGGVGAGTEAFF.